These 15 T cell receptor beta chains came from one sample sequenced in a study of PD-L1 blockade in urothelial cancer. Clones were sequenced by immunoSEQ multiplex PCR, and TCRdb holds only the in-frame ones, with some missing. The data hold about 45,000 clones, with more than 75% observed a single time. Stated time point: peripheral blood 6 weeks after treatment start. This sample comprised PBMCs, obtained around atezolizumab (anti-PD-L1) treatment. The receptors originated from a man aged 55 to 70 with urothelial cancer.

V usage is TRBV5-6 and J usage is TRBJ1-2; no clear D gene. The V end lost 2 bases, the J end lost 2 bases, and 13 bases lay between the germline ends. The CDR3 consists of 15 residues. Germline-derived CDR1 and CDR2 are SGHDT and YYEEEE. CDR3 DNA sequence: TGTGCCAGCAGCTTTGGGTCCGGCGGCAACTATGGCTACACCTTC. Encoded protein: CASSFGSGGNYGYTF.

The chain recombines TRBV25-1 with TRBJ1-4, with 8 bases fitting TRBD1. This CDR3 has 17 residues. Trimming removed 3 bases from V and 0 bases from J; junction bases left unmatched: 6. Looked up from germline, CDR1 is MGHDK and CDR2 is SYGVNS. The CDR3 protein is CASSDPGGRTTNEKLFF. DNA of the CDR3: TGTGCCAGCAGTGATCCAGGGGGCCGGACAACTAATGAAAAACTGTTTTTT. The variable domain in full, with the rest retrieved from reference TRBV25-1 and TRBJ1-4, is EADIYQTPRYLVIGTGKKITLECSQTMGHDKMYWYQQDPGMELHLIHYSYGVNSTEKGDLSSESTVSRIRTEHFPLTLESARPSHTSQYLCASSDPGGRTTNEKLFFGSGTQLSVL.

The chain carries TRBV27 and TRBJ2-5; 8 positions match TRBD2. The germline CDR1 and CDR2 sequences are MNHEY and SMNVEV (reference sequence). V shed 6 bases and J 2 bases; nucleotides not matched to a gene: 5. The CDR3 is 14 residues long. The CDR3 coding sequence is TGTGCCAGCAGCCCCGGGACTAGACAAGAGACCCAGTACTTC. Translation gives CASSPGTRQETQYF.

This clone was seen a single time. This chain joins TRBV7-8 and TRBJ1-2, with 9 bases identical to TRBD1. V shed 4 bases, J shed 0 bases, and the junction held 6 bases outside the gene matches. The CDR3 is made up of 16 amino acids. Germline values: CDR1 SGHVS, CDR2 FQNEAQ. The CDR3 sequence: CASSYGTGKSNYGYTF. In DNA, the CDR3 is TGTGCCAGCAGCTATGGGACAGGGAAATCTAACTATGGCTACACCTTC.

The genes are TRBV19 and TRBJ1-5; D might be TRBD1 (5 bases). The V and J ends lost 2 bases and 5 bases respectively, with 22 bases between them. Germline V gene data show CDR1 as LNHDA and CDR2 as SQIVND (reference sequence). There are 18 residues in the CDR3. The CDR3 spells CASSISSGRAGYDQPQHF. The CDR3 nucleotides are TGTGCCAGTAGTATATCTTCCGGTCGGGCAGGGTACGATCAGCCCCAGCATTTT.

This chain connects TRBV23-1 to TRBJ1-3; D is unresolved. TRBV23-1 is filed as an ORF, its function uncertain. Trimming removed 3 bases at V and 0 bases at J, with 15 bases between. The CDR3 sequence is 17 residues long. CDR3 in DNA: TGCGCCAGCAGTCACCCTCCGACTGCGCCCTCTGGAAACACCATATATTTT. This encodes CASSHPPTAPSGNTIYF.

Relative to its sample, this clone is medium-sized. The CDR3 loop reads CASVTTGQGNSPLHF. CDR3 in DNA: TGTGCCAGCGTTACGACCGGACAGGGGAATTCACCCCTCCACTTT. The V call is TRBV28, the J call TRBJ1-6; 9 bases are a match to TRBD1. Trimming at V came to 8 bases and at J to 7 bases, leaving 9 bases not matched to a gene. The CDR3 extends over 15 amino acids. Germline V gives CDR1 MDHEN, CDR2 SYDVKM.

This clone was picked up one time. For the CDR3, the DNA is TGTGCCAGCAGGAAGACGGGAAAGAACACCGGGGAGCTGTTTTTT. The encoded protein is CASRKTGKNTGELFF. The chain recombines TRBV6-5 with TRBJ2-2; D is possibly TRBD2 (5 bases). CDR1 MNHEY and CDR2 SVGAGI come from the germline V gene. The CDR3 consists of 15 residues. With 6 bases removed from V and 1 base from J, the gap between germline ends came to 12 bases.

This sequence joins TRBV11-2 and TRBJ1-1, with TRBD1 identical over 8 bases. The CDR3 length is 17 residues. V was pared by 1 base and J by 0 bases, with 7 bases of the junction left unmatched. The germline gives CDR1 SGHAT, CDR2 FQNNGV. The CDR3 here is CASSLGQGASMNTEAFF. The CDR3 coding sequence is TGTGCCAGCAGCTTAGGTCAGGGGGCTTCCATGAACACTGAAGCTTTCTTT.

V is TRBV28 and J is TRBJ1-4; a possible D gene is TRBD1 (5 bases). This CDR3 contains 14 residues. Germline values: CDR1 MDHEN, CDR2 SYDVKM. Trimming took 3 bases from V and 5 from J, leaving 10 bases between them. CDR3 loop: CASSFRAINEKLFF. The CDR3 bases are TGTGCCAGCAGTTTCAGGGCGATAAATGAAAAACTGTTTTTT.

V usage is TRBV12-5 and J usage is TRBJ2-1; 12 nucleotides align to TRBD1. The CDR3 spans 13 residues. Germline CDR1 and CDR2: LGHNT and FRNRAP. Trimming took 8 bases from V and 7 from J; bases not matched to a gene: 3. DNA of the CDR3: TGTGCTAGTCAGGGACAGGGGGCTAATGAGCAGTTCTTC. Encoded protein: CASQGQGANEQFF.

The chain combines TRBV7-6 with TRBJ2-5; maybe TRBD2 (5 bases). Per germline, CDR1 SGHVS and CDR2 FNYEAQ. The CDR3 runs 15 residues. V lost 1 base, J lost 0 bases, and 9 bases lay in between. CDR3 bases: TGTGCCAGCAGCTTAGAAGCGGAACACCAAGAGACCCAGTACTTC. It is translated as CASSLEAEHQETQYF.

The chain joins TRBV29-1 to TRBJ1-1, with D tentatively TRBD1 (6 bases). The germline V gene has CDR1 SQVTM and CDR2 ANQGSEA. The length of the CDR3 is 13 residues. Trimming removed 6 bases at V and 4 bases at J, with 15 bases between. CDR3 loop: CSVEYRVGTEAFF. For the CDR3, the DNA is TGCAGCGTAGAATACAGGGTTGGCACTGAAGCTTTCTTT.

The chain is built from TRBV10-3 and TRBJ2-3; TRBD1 aligns across 11 bases. The CDR3 loop spans 14 amino acids. CDR1 and CDR2 (germline): ENHRY, SYGVKD. V trimming: 7 bases; J trimming: 6 bases; junction bases outside the gene matches: 6. The CDR3 nucleotides read TGTGCCATCAATAAGGGACAGGGGGTGGATACGCAGTATTTT. Translating it yields CAINKGQGVDTQYF.

The DNA of the CDR3 is TGTGCCAGCAGTGACAGGGGGGACAACGAAAAACTGTTTTTT. Its translation is CASSDRGDNEKLFF. The V gene is TRBV28, the J gene TRBJ1-4, with TRBD1 matching over 9 bases. After removal of 5 bases from V and 8 bases from J, the junction contained 6 bases not matched to a gene. Germline loops: CDR1 MDHEN, CDR2 SYDVKM. The length of the CDR3 is 14 residues. The whole variable domain, remainder taken from reference TRBV28 and TRBJ1-4, is DVKVTQSSRYLVKRTGEKVFLECVQDMDHENMFWYRQDPGLGLRLIYFSYDVKMKEKGDIPEGYSVSREKKERFSLILESASTNQTSMYLCASSDRGDNEKLFFGSGTQLSVL.